This TCR beta chain was observed in a study of blood T cell repertoires in COVID-19. Method: immunoSEQ multiplex PCR; TCRdb's copy keeps in-frame clones and lacks some. The table shows 90,000 or so clones, with around 91% occurring only once. Germline V gene data show CDR1 as SNHLY and CDR2 as FYNNEI. The V gene end was trimmed by 4 bases and the J gene end by 4 bases; junction bases not matched to a gene: 9. The CDR3 is 16 amino acids. This TCR was recovered from a young man with COVID-19, enrolled during active disease. The sample taken for sequencing was peripheral blood. The chain carries TRBV2 and TRBJ2-5, with 10 bases that match TRBD2. The CDR3 sequence is CASSVWLAGEGETQYF. CDR3 nucleotide sequence: TGTGCCAGCAGTGTCTGGCTAGCGGGAGAGGGAGAGACCCAGTACTTC.